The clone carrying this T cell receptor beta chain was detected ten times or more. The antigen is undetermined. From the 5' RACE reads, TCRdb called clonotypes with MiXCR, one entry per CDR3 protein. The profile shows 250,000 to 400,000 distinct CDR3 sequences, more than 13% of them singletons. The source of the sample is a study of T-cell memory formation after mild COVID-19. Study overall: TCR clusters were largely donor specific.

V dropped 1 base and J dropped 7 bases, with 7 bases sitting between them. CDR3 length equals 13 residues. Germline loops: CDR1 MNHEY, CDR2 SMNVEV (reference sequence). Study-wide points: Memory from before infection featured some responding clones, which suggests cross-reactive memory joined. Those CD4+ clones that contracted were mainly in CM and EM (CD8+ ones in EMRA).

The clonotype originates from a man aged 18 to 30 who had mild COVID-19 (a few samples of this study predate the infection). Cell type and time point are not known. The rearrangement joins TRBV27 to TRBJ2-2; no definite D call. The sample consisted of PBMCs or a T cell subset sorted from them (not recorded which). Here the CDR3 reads CASSLYNFGELFF. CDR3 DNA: TGTGCCAGCAGTTTATATAACTTCGGGGAGCTGTTTTTT.